This T cell receptor beta chain was observed in a study of T cell repertoires in cytomegalovirus infection. Study summary: Public TCR beta signatures indicated both CMV infection and matching HLA type. Study conclusions and caveats: Across the ex vivo response, the dominant clonotypes were HLA-C-restricted CMV-specific TCR beta clonotypes. Accumulated public TCR beta family frequency recognized individuals carrying CMV together with the relevant HLA.

This clonotype was seen a handful of times. The antigen remains unidentified. TCRdb recomputed calls from the reads with MiXCR, one row per CDR3 protein. The sample shows roughly 630,000 distinct CDR3 sequences, about 24% of them seen only once. Germline V CDR1 and CDR2: SEHNR, FQNEAQ (reference sequence). This CDR3 has 14 residues. Trimming shortened V by 4 bases and J by 0 bases, and 10 bases separated the two germline ends. Sequenced sample: CD8+ T cells from PBMCs. V usage is TRBV7-9 and J usage is TRBJ2-7, with D perhaps TRBD1 or TRBD2 (5 bases each). The TCR sequence derives from a human donor in good health (CMV status not recorded). Some clones in this sample may be carry-over from other donors' samples. For the CDR3, the DNA is TGTGCCAGCAGCTCCGGGGACCGCTCCTACGAGCAGTACGTC. Encoded protein: CASSSGDRSYEQYV.